This TCR beta chain originates from a study of brain metastases from non-small cell lung cancer (dated by TCRdb to between 2018 and 2021). A note on the overall study: In non-small-cell lung cancer patients, the researchers characterized the immune microenvironment of brain metastases and primary tumors that had been resected as matched pairs. Results the study describes overall, beyond this receptor: Paired brain metastases and primary tumors largely shared TCR repertoires, although T-cell densities in the metastases were sparse. T-cell infiltration was lower in brain metastases than in primary tumors (P < 0.001). T-cell clones were apparently expanded in roughly three fifths of brain metastases relative to the matched primary tumors.

The cohort comprised around 40 patients with surgically resected non-small-cell lung cancer who had both primary tumor and brain metastasis specimens. Archival formalin-fixed, paraffin-embedded tissues were used as the tumor specimens. The library was prepared using the immunoSEQ multiplex PCR assay. T-cell receptor beta chain repertoire sequencing was performed alongside a 770-gene immune expression panel. TCRdb holds this immuneACCESS table with in-frame rearrangements only. Some clones are missing; in checked studies, unresolved V genes explain under half, and the rest has no known cause. A total of 2,000 to 3,000 clones appear in this sample, approximately 83% of them only once. The top ten hold 15% to 20% of the sample. The CDR3 holds 14 amino acids from the cysteine to the phenylalanine. Just the 42-base CDR3 DNA is kept, in frame starting at base 1. CDR1 and CDR2 are drawn from the germline V gene (reference sequence): SEHNR, FQNEAQ. A distance of 7 bases separates the germline ends of V and J, which lose 0 bases and 2 bases respectively.

Concerning this clone: The antigen it recognizes is unknown. Qualities for individual bases were not recorded, and no much larger clone is one base off.

The specimen was primary lung tumor tissue. Sample cell subset or site, as interpreted from the label and publication: primary lung tumor paired with brain metastasis. Here the chain combines TRBV7-9 and TRBJ2-5; the D gene assignment is ambiguous. This TCR derives from a donor aged 40 or over with non-small cell lung cancer. This receptor carries the CDR3 CASSLALGQETQYF. The nucleotide sequence is TGTGCCAGCAGCTTAGCGCTGGGGCAAGAGACCCAGTACTTC.